This TCR beta chain appears in the sequencing data of a study of blood T cell repertoires in COVID-19. The overall study: Recovered status applied to Cohort 3 donors who had two consecutive negative PCRs. It also applied to those with clearance or with symptom resolution.

Residents of 24 US areas, aged roughly 18 to 89 years, made up the participants. The study assigned cohorts using participant-reported clinical history. The ends lost 1 base at V and 4 bases at J; junction bases unmatched: 9. The CDR3 runs to 17 residues. Germline values: CDR1 MGHDK, CDR2 SYGVNS. Source study methods: Estimation of nucleated cell counts relied on the amplification of reference gene primers. Assay: immunoSEQ multiplex PCR; the TCRdb copy retains only in-frame clones and omits some. The V and J calls and clone size come from that table; D and trimming were worked out from the DNA. The sample has roughly 230,000 clones, around 87% seen once.

The origin of this receptor is a man aged 30 to 39 in a cohort exposed to, infected with or recovered from COVID-19 (not recorded which). Specimen: PBMCs or T cells enriched from blood (not recorded which). V is TRBV25-1 and J is TRBJ1-4; 7 nucleotides match TRBD1. The CDR3 coding sequence is TGTGCCAGCAGTGAATTATCAGGGGGTCCTGTTAATGAAAAACTGTTTTTT. Amino acids: CASSELSGGPVNEKLFF.